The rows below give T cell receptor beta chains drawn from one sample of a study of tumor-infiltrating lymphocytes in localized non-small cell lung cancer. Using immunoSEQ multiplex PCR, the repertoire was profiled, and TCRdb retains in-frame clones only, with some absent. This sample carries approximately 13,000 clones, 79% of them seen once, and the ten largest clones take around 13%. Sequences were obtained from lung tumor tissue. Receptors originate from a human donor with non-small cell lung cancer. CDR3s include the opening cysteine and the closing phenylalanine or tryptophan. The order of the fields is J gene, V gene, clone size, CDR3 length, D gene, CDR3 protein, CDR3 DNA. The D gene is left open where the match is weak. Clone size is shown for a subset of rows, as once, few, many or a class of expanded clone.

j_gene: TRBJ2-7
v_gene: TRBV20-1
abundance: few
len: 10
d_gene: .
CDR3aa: CSAKDYEQYF
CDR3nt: TGCAGTGCTAAGGATTACGAGCAGTACTTC

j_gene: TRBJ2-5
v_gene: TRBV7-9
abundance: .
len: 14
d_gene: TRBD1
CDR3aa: CASSLTGGQETQYF
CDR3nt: TGTGCCAGCAGCTTGACAGGGGGCCAAGAGACCCAGTACTTC

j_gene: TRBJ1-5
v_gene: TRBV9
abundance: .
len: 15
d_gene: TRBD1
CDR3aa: CASSATTGAGQPQHF
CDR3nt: TGTGCCAGCAGCGCCACGACAGGGGCGGGTCAGCCCCAGCATTTT

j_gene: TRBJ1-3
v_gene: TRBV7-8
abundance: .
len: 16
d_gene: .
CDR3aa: CASSPIEFDGGNTIYF
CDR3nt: TGTGCCAGCAGCCCTATCGAATTCGATGGGGGAAACACCATATATTTT

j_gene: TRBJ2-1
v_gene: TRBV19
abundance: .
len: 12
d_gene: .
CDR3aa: CASSITAGIRFF
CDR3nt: TGTGCCAGTAGTATAACGGCGGGGATAAGGTTCTTC

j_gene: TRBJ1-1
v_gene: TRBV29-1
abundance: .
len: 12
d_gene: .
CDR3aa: CSARDGNTEAFF
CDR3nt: TGCAGCGCCAGGGACGGGAACACTGAAGCTTTCTTT

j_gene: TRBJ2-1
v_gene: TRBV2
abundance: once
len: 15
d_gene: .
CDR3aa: CASSELTSWPNEQFF
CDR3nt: TGTGCCAGCAGCGAACTTACTAGCTGGCCCAATGAGCAGTTCTTC

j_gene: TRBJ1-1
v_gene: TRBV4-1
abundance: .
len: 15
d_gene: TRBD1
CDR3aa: CASSQDSRRQGGAFF
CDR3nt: TGCGCCAGCAGCCAAGATTCGAGAAGACAGGGGGGAGCTTTCTTT

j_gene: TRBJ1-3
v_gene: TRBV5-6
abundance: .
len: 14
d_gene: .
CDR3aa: CASRRMVPGNTIYF
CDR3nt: TGTGCCAGCAGGAGAATGGTCCCTGGAAACACCATATATTTT

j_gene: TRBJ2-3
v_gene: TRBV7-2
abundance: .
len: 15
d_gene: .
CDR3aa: CASSPWASASDTQYF
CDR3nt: TGTGCCAGCAGCCCGTGGGCTAGCGCCTCAGATACGCAGTATTTT

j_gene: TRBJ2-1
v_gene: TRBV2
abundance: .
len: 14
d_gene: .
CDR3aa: CASITGPGMDEQFF
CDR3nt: TGTGCCAGTATTACAGGACCGGGGATGGATGAGCAGTTCTTC

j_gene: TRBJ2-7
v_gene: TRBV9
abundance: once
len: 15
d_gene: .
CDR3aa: CASSALGSGVSEQYF
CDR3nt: TGTGCCAGCAGCGCCCTCGGGTCAGGGGTGAGCGAGCAGTACTTC

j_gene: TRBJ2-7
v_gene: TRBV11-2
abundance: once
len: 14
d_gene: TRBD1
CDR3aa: CASRQTGVLYEQYF
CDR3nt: TGTGCCAGCAGGCAGACAGGGGTCCTCTACGAGCAGTACTTC

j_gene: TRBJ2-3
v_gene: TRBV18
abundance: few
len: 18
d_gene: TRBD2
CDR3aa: CASSPRTSGIGAPDTQYF
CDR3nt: TGTGCCAGCTCACCGCGGACTAGCGGGATTGGGGCCCCAGATACGCAGTATTTT

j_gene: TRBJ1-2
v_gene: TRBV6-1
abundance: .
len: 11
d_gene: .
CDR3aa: CASRGLGGYTF
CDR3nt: TGTGCCAGTAGGGGTCTGGGGGGCTACACCTTC

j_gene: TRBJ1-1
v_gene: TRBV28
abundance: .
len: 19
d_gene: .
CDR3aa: CASSLGGMSVGRMNTEAFF
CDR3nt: TGTGCCAGCAGTTTGGGGGGCATGTCAGTAGGGCGAATGAACACTGAAGCTTTCTTT

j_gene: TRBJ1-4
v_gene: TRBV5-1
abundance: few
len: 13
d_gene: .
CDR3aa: CASSLAGSEKLFF
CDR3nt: TGCGCCAGCAGCTTGGCCGGCAGTGAAAAACTGTTTTTT

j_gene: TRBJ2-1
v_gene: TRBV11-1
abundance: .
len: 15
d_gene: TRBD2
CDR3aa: CASSFRTSAYNEQFF
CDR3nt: TGTGCCAGCAGCTTTCGGACTAGCGCCTACAATGAGCAGTTCTTC

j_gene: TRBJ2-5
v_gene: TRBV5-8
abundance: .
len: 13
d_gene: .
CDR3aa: CASSREYSETQYF
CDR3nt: TGTGCCAGCAGCCGCGAATATTCAGAGACCCAGTACTTC

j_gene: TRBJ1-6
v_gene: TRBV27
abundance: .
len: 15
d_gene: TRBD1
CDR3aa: CASSPTGTGRSPLHF
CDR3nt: TGTGCCAGCAGTCCAACAGGGACAGGGAGGTCACCCCTCCACTTT

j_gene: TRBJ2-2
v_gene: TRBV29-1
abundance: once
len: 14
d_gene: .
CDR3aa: CSVAPGRSTGELFF
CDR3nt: TGCAGCGTTGCCCCGGGACGGAGCACCGGGGAGCTGTTTTTT

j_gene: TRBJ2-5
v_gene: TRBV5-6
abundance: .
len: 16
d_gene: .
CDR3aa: CASSFDAKGQQETQYF
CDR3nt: TGTGCCAGCAGCTTTGATGCAAAAGGACAGCAAGAGACCCAGTACTTC

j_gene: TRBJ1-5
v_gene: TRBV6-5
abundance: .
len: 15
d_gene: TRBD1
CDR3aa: CASSQYRGSNQPQHF
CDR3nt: TGTGCCAGCAGTCAATACAGGGGAAGCAATCAGCCCCAGCATTTT

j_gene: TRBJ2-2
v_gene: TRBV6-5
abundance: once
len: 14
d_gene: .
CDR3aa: CASSYSRRTGELFF
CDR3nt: TGTGCCAGCAGTTACTCCCGGAGGACCGGGGAGCTGTTTTTT

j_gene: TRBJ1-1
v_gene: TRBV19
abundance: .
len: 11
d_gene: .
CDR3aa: CSCVGGRGAFF
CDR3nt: TGTTCCTGCGTCGGGGGAAGGGGAGCTTTCTTT

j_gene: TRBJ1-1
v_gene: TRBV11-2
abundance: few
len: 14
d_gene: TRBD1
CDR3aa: CASSLGRGATEAFF
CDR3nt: TGTGCCAGCAGCTTAGGCAGGGGGGCCACTGAAGCTTTCTTT

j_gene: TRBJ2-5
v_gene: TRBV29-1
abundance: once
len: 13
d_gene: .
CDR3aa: CSVGQQIQETQYF
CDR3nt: TGCAGCGTTGGGCAACAAATTCAAGAGACCCAGTACTTC

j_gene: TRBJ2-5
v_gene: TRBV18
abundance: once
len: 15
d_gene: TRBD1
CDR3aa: CASSPKTGAGETQYF
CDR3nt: TGTGCCAGCTCTCCTAAAACAGGGGCGGGCGAGACCCAGTACTTC

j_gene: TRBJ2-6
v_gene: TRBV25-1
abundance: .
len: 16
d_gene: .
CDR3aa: CASSEYGGSGANVLTF
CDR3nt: TGTGCCAGCAGTGAATACGGCGGCTCTGGGGCCAACGTCCTGACTTTC

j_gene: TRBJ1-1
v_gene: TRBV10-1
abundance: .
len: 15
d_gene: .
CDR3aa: CASSESRYGSTEAFF
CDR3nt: TGCGCCAGCAGTGAGTCTCGATACGGGTCCACTGAAGCTTTCTTT

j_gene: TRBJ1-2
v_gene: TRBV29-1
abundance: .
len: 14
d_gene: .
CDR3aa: CSVTQTGYSVGYTF
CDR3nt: TGCAGCGTAACCCAAACAGGGTACTCTGTTGGCTACACCTTC

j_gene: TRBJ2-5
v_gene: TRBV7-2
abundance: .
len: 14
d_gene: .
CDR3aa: CASSLAGGPRAQYF
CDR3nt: TGTGCCAGCAGCTTAGCGGGAGGCCCCCGAGCCCAGTACTTC

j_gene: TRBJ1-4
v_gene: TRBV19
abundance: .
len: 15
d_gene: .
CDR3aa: CASTPFGTDDEKLFF
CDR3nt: TGTGCCAGTACCCCTTTCGGGACTGATGATGAAAAACTGTTTTTT